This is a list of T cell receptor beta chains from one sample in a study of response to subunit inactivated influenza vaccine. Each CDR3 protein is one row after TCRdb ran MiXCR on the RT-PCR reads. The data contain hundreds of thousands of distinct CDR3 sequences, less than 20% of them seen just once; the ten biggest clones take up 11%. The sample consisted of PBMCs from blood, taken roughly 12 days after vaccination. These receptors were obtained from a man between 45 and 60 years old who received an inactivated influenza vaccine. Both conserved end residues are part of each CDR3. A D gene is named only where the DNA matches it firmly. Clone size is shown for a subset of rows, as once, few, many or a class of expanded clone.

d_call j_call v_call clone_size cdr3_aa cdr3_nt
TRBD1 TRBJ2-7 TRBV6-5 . CASSSTGVEFHEQYF TGTGCCAGCAGTTCGACAGGGGTGGAATTCCACGAGCAGTACTTC
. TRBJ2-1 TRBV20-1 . CSASLSWTNNEQFF TGCAGTGCTAGTTTGTCCTGGACTAACAATGAGCAGTTCTTC
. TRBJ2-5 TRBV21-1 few CASSKNPGKETQYF TGTGCCAGCAGCAAAAATCCGGGCAAAGAGACCCAGTACTTC
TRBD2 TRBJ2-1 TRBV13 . CASSSLLARRSYNEQFF TGTGCCAGCAGCTCCTTACTAGCGAGACGCTCCTACAATGAGCAGTTCTTC
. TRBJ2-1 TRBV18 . CASSPVRGGPNEQFF TGTGCCAGCTCACCAGTCCGGGGAGGCCCGAATGAGCAGTTCTTC
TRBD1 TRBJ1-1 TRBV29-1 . CSVQPRQGTEAFF TGCAGCGTTCAACCGAGACAGGGTACTGAAGCTTTCTTT
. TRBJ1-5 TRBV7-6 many CASSLGKAAGQPQHF TGTGCCAGCAGCTTAGGAAAGGCGGCGGGTCAGCCCCAGCATTTT
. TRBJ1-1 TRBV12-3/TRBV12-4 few CASSWGRNTEAFF TGTGCCAGCAGCTGGGGTAGGAACACTGAAGCTTTCTTT
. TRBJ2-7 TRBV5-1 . CASSLEWGRYEQYF TGCGCCAGCAGCTTGGAGTGGGGGAGATACGAGCAGTACTTC
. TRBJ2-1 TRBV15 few CATSRRREYNEQFF TGTGCCACCAGCAGACGAAGGGAATACAATGAGCAGTTCTTC
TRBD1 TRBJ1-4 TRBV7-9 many CASSWGQVKDEKLFF TGTGCCAGCAGCTGGGGACAGGTTAAGGATGAAAAACTGTTTTTT
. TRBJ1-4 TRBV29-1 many CSGKSNEKLFF TGCAGCGGCAAGTCTAATGAAAAACTGTTTTTT
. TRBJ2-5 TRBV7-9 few CASSLGVGGEETQYF TGTGCCAGCAGCTTAGGTGTGGGAGGAGAAGAGACCCAGTACTTC
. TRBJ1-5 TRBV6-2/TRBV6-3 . CASTQDGSNQPQHF TGTGCCAGCACCCAGGACGGAAGCAATCAGCCCCAGCATTTT
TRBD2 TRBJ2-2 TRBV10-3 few CAISGRAGSDTGELFF TGTGCCATCAGTGGGAGAGCGGGGTCGGACACCGGGGAGCTGTTTTTT
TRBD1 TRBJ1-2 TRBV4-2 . CASSQDLGQGDYGYTF TGTGCCAGCAGCCAAGATCTCGGGCAGGGGGACTATGGCTACACCTTC
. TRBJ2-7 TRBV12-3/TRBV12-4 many CASRPDMGGEQYF TGTGCCAGCAGGCCGGATATGGGGGGCGAGCAGTACTTC
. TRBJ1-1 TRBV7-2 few CASSSDRGRRPGAFF TGTGCCAGCAGCTCAGATAGGGGACGACGGCCCGGAGCTTTCTTT
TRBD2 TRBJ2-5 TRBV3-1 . CATNSHLPTSAGVSQETQYF TGTGCCACTAACAGCCACCTACCAACCTCAGCGGGGGTTTCCCAAGAGACCCAGTACTTC
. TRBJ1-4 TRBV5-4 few CASSSGTGINEKLFF TGTGCCAGCAGCTCCGGGACGGGGATTAATGAAAAACTGTTTTTT
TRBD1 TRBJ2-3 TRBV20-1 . CSARDTPGQGADTQYF TGCAGTGCTAGGGATACCCCGGGACAGGGGGCAGATACGCAGTATTTT
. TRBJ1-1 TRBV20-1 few CSARGTGFTEAFF TGCAGTGCTAGAGGCACCGGATTCACTGAAGCTTTCTTT
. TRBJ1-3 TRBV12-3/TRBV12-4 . CASSPQGPSGNTIYF TGTGCCAGCAGTCCGCAGGGCCCGTCTGGAAACACCATATATTTT
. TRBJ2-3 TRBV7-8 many CASSPGFNTDTQYF TGTGCCAGCAGCCCCGGATTTAACACAGATACGCAGTATTTT
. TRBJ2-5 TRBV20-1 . CSAKASSRYQETQYF TGCAGTGCTAAGGCGTCTAGCCGATACCAAGAGACCCAGTACTTC
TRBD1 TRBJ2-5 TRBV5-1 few CASSWGTGGSLETQYF TGCGCCAGCAGCTGGGGGACAGGGGGCTCTTTAGAGACCCAGTACTTC
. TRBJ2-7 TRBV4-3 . CASSQVWQGIGEQYF TGCGCCAGCAGCCAGGTCTGGCAGGGGATTGGCGAGCAGTACTTC
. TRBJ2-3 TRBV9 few CASSVEGLGGDTQYF TGTGCCAGCAGCGTAGAAGGGTTGGGTGGAGATACGCAGTATTTT
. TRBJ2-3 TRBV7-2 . CASSLAGQRTSTDTQYF TGTGCCAGCAGCTTAGCGGGGCAGCGGACGAGCACAGATACGCAGTATTTT
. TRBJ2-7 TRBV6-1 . CASTPWAEGEQYF TGTGCCAGCACTCCCTGGGCCGAGGGCGAGCAGTACTTC
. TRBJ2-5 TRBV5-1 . CASRGQPEQETQYF TGCGCCAGCCGCGGACAGCCAGAACAAGAGACCCAGTACTTC
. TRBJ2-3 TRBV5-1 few CASSLGTLQDTQYF TGCGCCAGCAGCCTCGGGACCCTGCAAGATACGCAGTATTTT
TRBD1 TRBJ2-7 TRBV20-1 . CSASPMDRGSSYEQYF TGCAGTGCGTCCCCCATGGACAGGGGAAGCTCCTACGAGCAGTACTTC
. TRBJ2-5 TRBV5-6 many CASSQKVWFQETQYF TGTGCCAGCAGCCAGAAGGTCTGGTTTCAAGAGACCCAGTACTTC
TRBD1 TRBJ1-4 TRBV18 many CASSLASPGTGNEKLFF TGTGCCAGCTCACTGGCCTCCCCCGGGACAGGGAATGAAAAACTGTTTTTT
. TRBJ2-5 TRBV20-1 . CSARDRDKQQETQYF TGCAGTGCTCGGGACCGGGACAAACAGCAAGAGACCCAGTACTTC
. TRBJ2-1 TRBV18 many CASSRSSSYNEQFF TGTGCCAGCTCACGTTCGAGCAGCTACAATGAGCAGTTCTTC
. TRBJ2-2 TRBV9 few CASSVADPVTGELFF TGTGCCAGCAGCGTAGCCGATCCAGTCACCGGGGAGCTGTTTTTT
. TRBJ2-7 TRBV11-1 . CASSSAVTITLYEQYF TGTGCCAGCAGCTCAGCAGTGACGATTACCCTCTACGAGCAGTACTTC
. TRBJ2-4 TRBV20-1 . CSANDGLNLAKNIQYF TGCAGTGCTAACGACGGACTGAACTTAGCCAAAAACATTCAGTACTTC
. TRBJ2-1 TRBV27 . CASSFIGTGHNEQFF TGTGCCAGCAGCTTTATCGGGACCGGCCACAATGAGCAGTTCTTC
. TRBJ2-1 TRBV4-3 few CASSQGRDPYNEQFF TGCGCCAGCAGCCAAGGGAGAGACCCCTACAATGAGCAGTTCTTC